Presented here are 12 T cell receptor beta chains from one specimen sequenced in a study of shared clonotypes between healthy human individuals. The table came from immunoSEQ multiplex PCR; TCRdb's copy has only in-frame clones and leaves some out. The sample records about 980,000 clones, 60% to 85% being singletons. Sequences were obtained from memory CD4+ T cells sorted from blood. Regarding subset: CD45RA-negative fraction. All receptors derive from a man aged 18-30 years in good health.

The gene calls are TRBV7-2 and TRBJ1-3, with D possibly being TRBD1 (5 bases). Germline values: CDR1 SGHTA, CDR2 FQGNSA. The V and J ends lost 5 bases and 0 bases respectively, with 11 bases between them. This CDR3 is 15 amino acids long. CDR3 loop: CASSLETVSGNTIYF. DNA of the CDR3: TGTGCCAGCAGCCTAGAGACAGTCTCTGGAAACACCATATATTTT.

This rearrangement joins TRBV6-1 to TRBJ1-1; a weak D match, TRBD1 (6 bases). The CDR3 loop spans 13 amino acids. V was clipped by 6 bases and J by 4 bases, with 12 bases between them. CDR1 and CDR2 (germline): MNHNS, SASEGT. The chain's CDR3 is CASSLQGSTEAFF. The CDR3 DNA reads as TGTGCCAGCAGCCTACAGGGTAGCACTGAAGCTTTCTTT.

This clone was observed many times. The V call is TRBV5-1, the J call TRBJ2-3; 10 bases agree with TRBD1. The CDR3 is 18 amino acids. J was trimmed by 3 bases and V by 2 bases; bases with no gene match: 12. In germline, CDR1 is SGHRS, CDR2 YFSETQ. Here the CDR3 DNA reads TGCGCCAGCAGCTTTTTTATCAGCGGACAGGGGGTAACAGATACGCAGTATTTT. Protein: CASSFFISGQGVTDTQYF.

The V call is TRBV6-1, the J call TRBJ1-1; D is ambiguous. V lost 4 bases and J 6 bases, leaving 12 bases between the germline ends. This CDR3 is 13 amino acids long. Germline values: CDR1 MNHNS, CDR2 SASEGT. CDR3 in amino acids: CASSGHSAPEAFF. CDR3 DNA: TGTGCCAGCAGTGGTCACAGTGCGCCTGAAGCTTTCTTT.

The chain recombines TRBV5-6 with TRBJ2-7, with D tentatively TRBD1 or TRBD2 (5 bases each). CDR1 is SGHDT and CDR2 is YYEEEE in the germline V gene. The CDR3 runs to 13 residues. Trimming took 0 bases from V and 5 from J, leaving 9 bases between them. CDR3 nucleotide sequence: TGTGCCAGCAGCTTGGGGGACGGAGACGAGCAGTACTTC. It translates to CASSLGDGDEQYF.

V and J are TRBV28 and TRBJ1-3, with a tentative D call TRBD1 (5 bases). Germline CDR1 and CDR2: MDHEN and SYDVKM. Trimming left V 8 bases short and J 0 bases short, with 17 bases between. The CDR3 sequence is 16 residues long. CDR3 sequence (DNA): TGTGCCAGCCAAGGGGACTCGGGCGGCTCTGGAAACACCATATATTTT. It is translated as CASQGDSGGSGNTIYF.

The chain combines TRBV4-3 with TRBJ2-7; tentative D call: TRBD2 (7 bases). The germline CDR1 and CDR2 sequences are LGHNA and YSLEER. The CDR3 extends over 14 amino acids. Trimming removed 1 base from V and 5 bases from J, with 12 bases in between. CDR3 nucleotide sequence: TGCGCCAGCAGCCAAGGAAGGGGGGGTCACGAGCAGTACTTC. Amino acid sequence: CASSQGRGGHEQYF.

This clone appeared a few times. The chain combines TRBV4-2 with TRBJ1-1; no reliable D call. This CDR3 contains 13 residues. Deletions cut 0 bases from V and 0 bases from J, with 2 bases between. Looked up from germline, CDR1 is LGHNA and CDR2 is YNFKEQ. Written as DNA, the CDR3 is TGTGCCAGCAGCCAAGAATTGAACACTGAAGCTTTCTTT. Protein: CASSQELNTEAFF.

The J gene is TRBJ2-3, the V gene TRBV4-3; possible D gene TRBD2, 7 bases. Trimming took 0 bases from V and 5 from J, leaving 9 bases between them. Per the germline V gene, CDR1 is LGHNA and CDR2 is YSLEER. The CDR3 has 14 amino acids. CDR3 sequence: CASSQDRGGDTQYF. The CDR3 DNA is TGCGCCAGCAGCCAAGATAGGGGGGGAGATACGCAGTATTTT.

The chain is built from TRBV28 and TRBJ1-5; D might be TRBD1 (6 bases). CDR1 is MDHEN, CDR2 SYDVKM, per germline. The CDR3 length is 13 residues. V shed 9 bases and J shed 7 bases, with 16 bases lying between them. The DNA of the CDR3 is TGTGCCAGTATACGACAGGATGGCCAGCCCCAGCATTTT. This sequence encodes CASIRQDGQPQHF.

With respect to this clone: This specimen includes other DNA sequences encoding the same CDR3. The V call is TRBV5-1, the J call TRBJ1-2; D is uncertain. The germline V gene encodes CDR1 SGHRS and CDR2 YFSETQ. V was pared by 4 bases and J by 1 base, with 5 bases between. CDR3 size: 12 residues. CDR3 amino acids: CASSEGNYGYTF. The CDR3 nucleotides are TGCGCCAGCAGCGAGGGTAACTATGGCTACACCTTC. The variable domain in full, completed from reference TRBV5-1 and TRBJ1-2, reads KAGVTQTPRYLIKTRGQQVTLSCSPISGHRSVSWYQQTPGQGLQFLFEYFSETQRNKGNFPGRFSGRQFSNSRSEMNVSTLELGDSALYLCASSEGNYGYTFGSGTRLTVV.

The chain carries TRBV6-5 and TRBJ1-1; D remains unclear. The germline gives CDR1 MNHEY, CDR2 SVGAGI. The CDR3 extends over 13 amino acids. The V gene lost 4 bases and the J gene lost 4 bases, with 10 bases spanning the gap. DNA for the CDR3: TGTGCCAGCAGTTCAGCCTTGAGCACTGAAGCTTTCTTT. Encoded protein: CASSSALSTEAFF.